Described below is a single TCR beta chain sequence and its context. This clone was counted a few times. Its antigen has not been determined. No base qualities exist here, and no much larger clone lies one base off it. The library was obtained by the immunoSEQ multiplex PCR assay. For the multiplex PCR, a mixture combining 60 forward primers for TCR Vbeta segments and 13 reverse primers for TCR Jbeta segments was used. A multiplex PCR assay on genomic DNA amplified the CDR3 region of rearranged TCR beta genes. The Illumina HiSeq System was used to sequence the amplified TCR beta libraries as 87-base-pair reads. The authors processed their data as follows. A later analysis tallied around 80 million unique TCR beta chains across the 700 or so repertoires, and around 10 million of those chains were shared by two or more donors. Raw reads were error-corrected and collapsed into unique sequences with a nearest-neighbor algorithm that merged closely related sequences to remove PCR and sequencing errors. Alignment of CDR3 sequences to IMGT reference sequences was used to assign V, D and J gene segments. For a sequence to be retained, a match of at least six nucleotides was required to both a V gene segment and a J gene segment. Rearrangements were called productive when the CDR3 lacked stop codons and stayed in frame with V and J; all others were non-productive. Following IMGT convention, CDR3 was defined as the stretch from the second conserved V-encoded cysteine up to the conserved J-encoded phenylalanine. The earlier analysis of about 530 of the donors excluded any sequence lacking an unambiguous match to a single V gene segment. An earlier analysis of over 450 of the donors classified V segments as functional when productive rearrangements were above 56.7% and as segregating when the standard deviation between donors was above 5%. A statistical classification framework was developed to diagnose cytomegalovirus status using the catalog of TCR beta chain sequences. In a later analysis, V and J genes were assigned by comparing TCR nucleotide sequences against IMGT/GENE-DB human TR gene sequences. Using the TCRdist pipeline, a later analysis assigned CDR3 sequences along with most-parsimonious VDJ recombination scenarios. In a later analysis, each TCR beta chain was defined by its CDR3 amino acid sequence together with its V-gene family, and reads lacking a unique V-gene family were excluded. As a way to deal with suspected cross-contamination and a sequencing artifact, a later analysis dropped 592 nucleotide sequences that were highly shared and had low generation probability. A later analysis calculated a clonal expansion index for each public chain from normalized within-repertoire ranks of inferred template counts. In a later analysis, generation probabilities were computed with a VDJ recombination model fitted to out-of-frame rearrangements, and the resulting probabilities were checked against IGoR. In a later analysis, TCR-TCR, TCR-HLA and TCR-CMV co-occurrence was scored with hypergeometric tests, and a repertoire-size bias correction was applied to TCR pairs. To estimate false discovery rates, a later analysis permuted the HLA or CMV assignments 20 times. A later analysis grouped co-occurring TCRs with DBSCAN, adding TCRdist sequence similarity when clustering within HLA-allele-positive subsets. Repertoires with fewer than 30,000 or more than 120,000 public chains were left out of co-occurrence clustering, as were five repertoires with anomalous nucleotide sharing. This is the immuneACCESS table as TCRdb keeps it, with only in-frame sequences that have V and J called. A part of the clones is gone; compared with another copy, unresolved V genes explain less than half, and the rest is unexplained. D and trimming were read from the DNA, whereas the V and J calls and clone size are those reported in that table. This sample has around 130,000 clones in its table, and roughly 69% of those were observed once. Approximately 2.6% of the sample rests with the top ten.

The cohort consisted of approximately 690 healthy bone marrow donors. All cohort members were sampled while nominally healthy, although unrecorded immune exposures were likely present. Of the 650 to 750 cohort members, 250 to 300 had positive CMV serostatus and around 350 had negative CMV serostatus, and CMV serostatus was not recorded for the donor. A peripheral blood sample was provided by each donor, and peripheral blood mononuclear cells were used for TCR beta sequencing. Genomic DNA was extracted from the blood cell samples with the Qiagen DNeasy Blood Extraction Kit. The data stem from a study of cytomegalovirus exposure and HLA in healthy donors (dated by TCRdb to 2015 to 2018). Background on the whole study: An earlier analysis of roughly 610 of the donors reported over 250 Gb of sequence data and 95 million to 130 million unique TCR beta sequences obtained from approximately 180 million T cells. Roughly 300 gigabases of sequencing data and about 92 million unique TCR sequences made up an early release that covered nearly 650 HLA-typed donors. Of the roughly 400 genotyped donors, approximately 82% fell in the genetic ancestry cluster associated with self-reported Caucasian donors. The study aimed to test whether cataloging public T cell receptors could reveal signatures of past pathogen exposure. The T cell repertoires of 550 to 850 subjects were profiled by immunosequencing and related to cytomegalovirus serostatus. In addition to the first cohort of several hundred subjects, a separate validation cohort of around 110 different subjects was used. The study combined high-throughput TCR immunosequencing, statistical association of individual TCRs with disease status, and machine learning to predict cytomegalovirus infection status. A later analysis re-examined previously published TCR beta repertoires from over 500 donors and added high-resolution HLA genotyping to investigate patterns of TCR occurrence. In the later analysis, no new phenotypic data were used to find candidate immune exposures; instead, reliance was placed on TCR beta sequences and their occurrence across donors. An earlier analysis of a few hundred of the donors applied high-throughput TCR beta sequencing to assess whether each TCR beta V gene segment acted as functional or pseudogenic. Donor age, sex, ethnicity and CMV serostatus were compiled together with the repertoire data. Genome-wide SNP genotypes for about 60% of the roughly 700 donors were used in a later genetic analysis, which treated that subset as a discovery cohort. Every discovery cohort repertoire had been produced on one sequencing platform. HLA typing covered class I and class II loci at four-digit resolution. Typing coverage differed by locus: A, B, C, DRB1 and DQB1 were typed in roughly 620-630 donors, DQA1 in 500 to 550, DPA1 in around 600, and DPB1 in 472. A handful of DR-DQ haplotypes were handled as single units for association and clustering because linkage in the cohort was strong. Across roughly 420 genotyped donors of the cohort, an average of about 250,000 unique TCR beta nucleotide sequences per donor were sequenced, and 15% to 20% of those sequences were non-productive.

Study-level results and caveats: In a later analysis, the rate of TCR association differed among HLA loci, with DRB1 alleles having the most associated TCRs and HLA-C alleles having the fewest. Some IMGT-functional V segments, including TRBV6-2 and TRBV6-3, could not be told apart with the 87-base-pair reads, so those segments were excluded. A further reported finding was that TCR beta sequences accurately predicted the HLA-A and HLA-B alleles for most subjects in the first cohort. In a later genetic analysis, a missense DCLRE1C variant was associated with V-gene and J-gene trimming of TCR beta chains, and the association was replicated in an independent cohort. In vitro tests confirmed that a few of the cytomegalovirus-associated TCR beta chains recognize cytomegalovirus antigens. A later genetic analysis reported fewer N-insertions in productive TCRs among donors in an Asian-associated ancestry cluster than the roughly 620-donor mean. In an earlier analysis of approximately 600 of the donors, most TCR beta V segments were observed in productive rearrangements about 87% or about 30% of the time, broadly matching IMGT annotations. The study gave a list of over 150 TCR beta chains associated with cytomegalovirus. Specific HLA alleles were associated with 15,000 to 20,000 TCR beta sequences at a false discovery rate of 0.05 in a later analysis. Across donors, most TCR sequences were observed very rarely, whereas some public TCRs were present in many individuals. When HLA alleles, especially DR and DQ, strongly co-occurred, attributing TCR associations to individual alleles was difficult. In a later analysis, HLA-associated TCR beta chains showed more clonal expansion and lower generation probabilities than non-associated chains that were equally common. The only immune exposure information available for the cohort was CMV serostatus. This cohort had only TCR beta chains sequenced, and the lack of alpha or paired-chain data limited which features could be detected. It was suggested by the authors that the approach could potentially be generalized to other disease states and immunological phenotypes. In both the original and validation cohorts, the classifier was reported to diagnose cytomegalovirus status with high specificity and sensitivity. Correlated functional status among segregating V segments might reflect linkage disequilibrium, but an unknown experimental factor could not be ruled out. Roughly uniform sequencing depth across donors was assumed in presence/absence analyses, although this assumption may not hold. A cluster of highly shared sequence variants was judged likely to be a technical artifact of the sequencing pipeline. A later analysis found that most CMV-associated TCR beta chains appeared HLA-restricted, with HLA associations seemingly driven largely by CMV exposure. A later analysis reported that several top co-occurrence clusters appeared linked to parvovirus B19, influenza, CMV and Epstein-Barr virus. Because HLA typing was unavailable for some donors at each locus, only the typed subset was used in association tests. The earlier analysis of about 600 of the donors excluded 15 to 20 rarely observed V segments, including chromosome 9 orphons, because counts were too low.

Germline trimming amounts to 2 bases on V and 3 bases on J, with 5 as the count of junction bases outside the gene matches. From the germline V gene (reference sequence), CDR1 is MNHNY and CDR2 is SVGAGI. The CDR3, from cysteine to phenylalanine, totals 16 residues. Solely the CDR3 DNA is kept, with 48 bases framed from the first base. The rearranged chain carries TRBV6-6 and TRBJ2-3, with 10 bases aligning to TRBD2. The TCR comes from a human donor in good health. The sequenced sample consisted of PBMCs. Here is the DNA: TGTGCCAGCAGTTACGCGGCTAGCGGGAGAACAGATACGCAGTATTTT. Its protein reads: CASSYAASGRTDTQYF.